This TCR beta chain was recovered during a study of early T cells in non-severe SARS-CoV-2 infection. TCRdb itself ran the 5' RACE reads through MiXCR, one entry per CDR3 protein. The sample gives about 44,000 distinct CDR3 sequences, 23% of which show up once; roughly 4.2% is in the top ten. Overall study results and limits: Matching with VDJdb favored anti-spike CD8 responses (missing private and CD4 specificities).

As to this clonotype: Its antigen is still unknown.

The CDR3 consists of 16 residues. Trimming left V 4 bases short and J 4 bases short, with 18 bases between. CDR1 and CDR2 (germline): WNHNN, SYGVQD (reference sequence). The gene calls are TRBV10-1 and TRBJ2-3, with a possible D match to TRBD2 (5 bases). The sample was whole blood, taken at baseline. The TCR sequence derives from an adult who was a healthcare worker with PCR-confirmed SARS-CoV-2 infection or an uninfected control (not recorded which). CDR3 protein: CASSGPRFAGADTQYF. DNA of the CDR3: TGCGCCAGCAGTGGCCCTAGATTCGCCGGGGCAGATACGCAGTATTTT.